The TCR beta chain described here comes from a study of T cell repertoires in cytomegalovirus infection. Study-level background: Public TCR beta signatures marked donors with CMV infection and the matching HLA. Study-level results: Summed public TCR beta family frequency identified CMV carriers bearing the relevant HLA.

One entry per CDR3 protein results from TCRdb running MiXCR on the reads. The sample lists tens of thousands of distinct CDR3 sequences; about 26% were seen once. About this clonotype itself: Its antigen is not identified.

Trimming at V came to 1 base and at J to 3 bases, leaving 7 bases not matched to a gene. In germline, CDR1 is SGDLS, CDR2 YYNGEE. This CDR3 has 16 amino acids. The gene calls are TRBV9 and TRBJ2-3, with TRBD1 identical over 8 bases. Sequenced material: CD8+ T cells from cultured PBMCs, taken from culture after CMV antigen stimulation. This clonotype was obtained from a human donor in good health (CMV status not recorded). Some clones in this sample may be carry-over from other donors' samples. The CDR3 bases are TGTGCCAGCAGCGTATGGGCCGGGACAGGAACAGATACGCAGTATTTT. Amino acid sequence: CASSVWAGTGTDTQYF.